This is a list of T cell receptor beta chains from one sample in a study of Ad26.COV2.S vaccination and SARS-CoV-2 variants. Produced via immunoSEQ multiplex PCR; TCRdb's table is partial and in-frame only. This sample has approximately 480,000 clones, with 87% found just once. The material sequenced was peripheral blood, taken in a trial of Ad26.COV2.S vaccine versus placebo. These receptors all come from a person between 18 and 65 years old who received the Ad26.COV2.S COVID-19 vaccine or a placebo. CDR3s include the opening cysteine and the closing phenylalanine or tryptophan. A D gene is named only where the DNA matches it firmly. Rows may omit the clone size; those that give it use once, few, many or a size class.

j_call | clone_size | v_call | d_call | cdr3_aa | cdr3_nt
TRBJ1-2 | once | TRBV19 | . | CASSIFPDRGYTF | TGTGCCAGTAGTATTTTCCCCGATCGTGGCTACACCTTC
TRBJ2-7 | . | TRBV27 | TRBD1 | CASSLSRTGAYEQYF | TGTGCCAGCAGTTTATCTAGGACAGGAGCCTACGAGCAGTACTTC
TRBJ2-3 | . | TRBV7-9 | TRBD1 | CASSQGQSTDTQYF | TGTGCCAGCAGCCAGGGACAGAGCACAGATACGCAGTATTTT
TRBJ1-1 | . | TRBV18 | . | CASSPGLMNTEAFF | TGTGCCAGCTCCCCCGGACTGATGAACACTGAAGCTTTCTTT
TRBJ2-7 | . | TRBV7-9 | TRBD1 | CASSPPGTGVRGTYEQYF | TGTGCCAGCAGTCCCCCCGGGACAGGGGTGCGGGGTACCTACGAGCAGTACTTC
TRBJ1-6 | . | TRBV27 | . | CASTGQFNSPLHF | TGTGCCAGCACAGGACAGTTTAATTCACCCCTCCACTTT
TRBJ2-5 | . | TRBV7-6 | . | CASSLVQETQYF | TGTGCCAGCAGCTTAGTCCAAGAGACCCAGTACTTC
TRBJ2-5 | . | TRBV12-3/TRBV12-4 | . | CASSLAGGGTQYF | TGTGCCAGCAGTTTAGCAGGGGGAGGGACCCAGTACTTC
TRBJ2-1 | . | TRBV5-1 | . | CASSLEIATGNEQFF | TGCGCCAGCAGCTTGGAGATAGCGACGGGGAATGAGCAGTTCTTC
TRBJ2-2 | . | TRBV3-1/TRBV3-2 | . | CASSQVRLGVLFF | TGTGCCAGCAGCCAAGTTCGGCTAGGAGTGCTGTTTTTT
TRBJ2-1 | . | TRBV13 | . | CASSSGLRSSYNEQFF | TGTGCCAGCAGCTCAGGGCTGCGGAGCTCCTACAATGAGCAGTTCTTC
TRBJ2-1 | . | TRBV24-1 | TRBD2 | CATSDLAGGNNEQFF | TGTGCCACCAGTGATCTAGCGGGAGGGAACAATGAGCAGTTCTTC
TRBJ2-7 | . | TRBV5-6 | TRBD1 | CASSSLRQGGEQYF | TGTGCCAGCAGCTCCCTTAGACAGGGGGGAGAACAGTACTTC
TRBJ2-2 | once | TRBV7-6 | . | CASSKSGEVGELFF | TGTGCCAGCAGCAAGTCAGGGGAGGTCGGGGAGCTGTTTTTT